This is a list of T cell receptor beta chains from one sample in a study of control samples from healthy donors and cancer patients. Using immunoSEQ multiplex PCR, the repertoire was profiled, and TCRdb retains in-frame clones only, with some absent. Of roughly 58,000 clones listed, about 89% are singletons. Specimen: PBMCs. The receptors come from an older woman with lung cancer. Both conserved end residues are part of each CDR3. D genes are given only for firm matches. Size values are once, few and many counts, or a class for expanded clones, and some rows have none.

j_call,clone_size,d_call,v_call,cdr3_length,cdr3_aa,cdr3_nt
TRBJ2-1,.,.,TRBV15,15,CATSRDLSGNNEQFF,TGTGCCACCAGCAGAGATTTGTCGGGGAACAATGAGCAGTTCTTC
TRBJ1-3,.,.,TRBV2,15,CASSMSQGSGNTIYF,TGTGCCAGCAGTATGTCCCAGGGCTCTGGAAACACCATATATTTT
TRBJ1-1,.,.,TRBV3-1/TRBV3-2,15,CASSQDSGVNTEAFF,TGTGCCAGCAGCCAAGATTCCGGGGTGAACACTGAAGCTTTCTTT
TRBJ1-5,.,.,TRBV12-5,14,CASGLDGAVGSQHF,TGTGCTAGTGGTTTGGATGGGGCAGTGGGTTCCCAGCATTTT
TRBJ1-5,few,.,TRBV2,14,CASRGQGSNQPQHF,TGTGCCAGCAGAGGGCAGGGTAGCAATCAGCCCCAGCATTTT
TRBJ1-1,.,.,TRBV7-9,14,CASSPSGMNTEAFF,TGTGCCAGCAGCCCCTCCGGGATGAACACTGAAGCTTTCTTT
TRBJ1-1,.,.,TRBV27,15,CASSLWAGRNTEAFF,TGTGCCAGCAGTTTATGGGCCGGACGAAACACTGAAGCTTTCTTT
TRBJ2-1,.,.,TRBV7-2,15,CASSFTQDSWNEQFF,TGTGCCAGCAGCTTTACTCAGGACAGTTGGAATGAGCAGTTCTTC
TRBJ1-2,.,.,TRBV5-1,12,CASSFAEGSHTF,.
TRBJ1-5,.,.,TRBV19,15,CASTSPHRDNQPQHF,TGTGCCAGTACCTCCCCCCACAGGGACAATCAGCCCCAGCATTTT
TRBJ1-3,few,TRBD1,TRBV2,14,CASDRGVDGNTIYF,TGTGCCAGTGACAGGGGAGTAGATGGAAACACCATATATTTT
TRBJ1-2,.,.,TRBV27,15,CASSHSGGRGYGYTF,TGTGCCAGCAGTCACAGTGGAGGAAGGGGCTATGGCTACACCTTC
TRBJ2-5,once,TRBD2,TRBV5-1,13,CASSPGLAETQYF,TGCGCCAGCAGCCCGGGACTAGCAGAGACCCAGTACTTC
TRBJ2-2,.,.,TRBV27,16,CASTRWGGANTGELFF,TGTGCCAGCACCCGATGGGGGGGCGCGAACACCGGGGAGCTGTTTTTT
TRBJ1-1,.,.,TRBV5-5,13,CASSLVFSAEAFF,TGTGCCAGCAGCTTGGTTTTTTCCGCTGAAGCTTTCTTT
TRBJ2-1,.,.,TRBV3-1/TRBV3-2,14,CASSRGVSTSEQFF,TGTGCCAGCAGCCGGGGCGTCTCCACAAGTGAGCAGTTCTTC
TRBJ2-1,.,.,TRBV5-6,13,CASNWDQTGEQFF,TGTGCCAGCAACTGGGATCAGACAGGTGAGCAGTTCTTC
TRBJ1-2,.,TRBD1,TRBV6-2/TRBV6-3,15,CASSSRDRGNYGYTF,TGTGCCAGCAGCTCCCGGGACAGGGGGAACTATGGCTACACCTTC
TRBJ1-4,.,.,TRBV20-1,15,CSASPPGTSNEKLFF,TGCAGTGCTAGTCCTCCAGGGACTTCTAATGAAAAACTGTTTTTT
TRBJ1-1,.,.,TRBV2,14,CASQGWGSDTEAFF,TGTGCCAGCCAGGGATGGGGCTCGGACACTGAAGCTTTCTTT
TRBJ1-3,.,TRBD1,TRBV5-1,17,CASSLSSGTGSGNTIYF,TGCGCCAGCAGCCTTAGTTCCGGGACAGGGAGTGGAAACACCATATATTTT
TRBJ2-5,.,TRBD2,TRBV5-8,17,CASSLGTSGRAGETQYF,TGTGCCAGCAGCTTGGGGACTAGCGGGAGGGCCGGAGAGACCCAGTACTTC
TRBJ2-7,.,.,TRBV5-6,14,CASSLVQSPYEQYF,TGTGCCAGCAGCTTGGTCCAGAGCCCCTACGAGCAGTACTTC
TRBJ1-4,.,.,TRBV18,11,CASSPSEKLFF,TGTGCCAGCTCACCAAGTGAAAAACTGTTTTTT
TRBJ1-2,.,TRBD1,TRBV5-4,13,CASSVDRGKDYTF,TGTGCCAGCAGCGTGGACAGGGGAAAAGACTACACCTTC
TRBJ2-1,.,TRBD1,TRBV18,15,CASSSTGGRVNEQFF,TGTGCCAGCTCATCAACAGGGGGCCGGGTCAATGAGCAGTTCTTC
TRBJ2-7,.,TRBD2,TRBV3-1/TRBV3-2,16,CASSQGTSGRAYEQYF,TGTGCCAGCAGCCAGGGGACTAGCGGGAGGGCCTACGAGCAGTACTTC
TRBJ1-1,.,.,TRBV19,17,CASSMRFRGAGDTEAFF,TGTGCCAGTAGTATGAGGTTTCGGGGGGCTGGTGACACTGAAGCTTTCTTT
TRBJ1-5,.,TRBD1,TRBV7-8,17,CASSFYDRGRINQPQHF,TGTGCCAGCAGCTTCTATGACAGGGGGAGGATCAATCAGCCCCAGCATTTT
TRBJ2-2,once,TRBD1,TRBV11-3,15,CASSPGQGATGELFF,TGTGCCAGCAGCCCCGGGCAGGGGGCCACCGGGGAGCTGTTTTTT
TRBJ2-7,.,TRBD2,TRBV5-4,14,CATSERGGTYEQYF,TGTGCCACTTCAGAGCGGGGGGGGACCTACGAGCAGTACTTC
TRBJ2-2,.,TRBD1,TRBV6-4,14,CASSGQGNTGELFF,TGTGCCAGCTCGGGACAGGGGAACACCGGGGAGCTGTTTTTT
TRBJ2-5,once,TRBD1,TRBV7-6,15,CASSLRQGVGETQYF,TGTGCCAGCAGCCTGAGACAGGGGGTGGGAGAGACCCAGTACTTC
TRBJ2-7,.,TRBD1,TRBV18,13,CASSPKQGAEQYF,TGTGCCAGCTCACCTAAACAGGGGGCCGAGCAGTACTTC
TRBJ1-5,.,TRBD1,TRBV6-5,14,CASSGTGGNQPQHF,TGTGCCAGCTCGGGGACAGGGGGGAATCAGCCCCAGCATTTT
TRBJ2-7,.,TRBD2,TRBV12-5,16,CASGLHSGGAGYEQYF,TGTGCTAGTGGCCTTCATAGCGGGGGGGCTGGCTACGAGCAGTACTTC
TRBJ1-1,.,.,TRBV25-1,13,CANQGQMNTEAFF,TGTGCCAACCAGGGCCAGATGAACACTGAAGCTTTCTTT
TRBJ1-1,once,.,TRBV7-8,14,CASSSITGPTEAFF,TGTGCCAGCAGCTCAATTACAGGGCCGACTGAAGCTTTCTTT
TRBJ1-6,.,.,TRBV9,15,CASSVEDSYNSPLHF,TGTGCCAGCAGCGTAGAGGACTCCTATAATTCACCCCTCCACTTT
TRBJ2-1,few,.,TRBV5-5,15,CASSLEDRLYNEQFF,TGTGCCAGCAGCTTGGAGGACAGACTCTACAATGAGCAGTTCTTC
TRBJ1-2,.,.,TRBV5-5,14,CASSLGQGHYGYTF,TGTGCCAGCAGCTTGGGCCAGGGGCACTATGGCTACACCTTC
TRBJ2-7,.,TRBD2,TRBV6-6,15,CASSYETSVTYEQYF,TGTGCCAGCAGTTACGAGACTAGCGTAACCTACGAGCAGTACTTC
TRBJ2-7,once,TRBD2,TRBV6-2/TRBV6-3,15,CASSYSTSGVYEQYF,TGTGCCAGCAGTTACAGTACTAGCGGGGTCTACGAGCAGTACTTC
TRBJ1-6,.,TRBD1,TRBV3-1/TRBV3-2,14,CASSRDSSNSPLHF,TGTGCCAGCAGCCGGGACAGCAGTAATTCACCCCTCCACTTT
TRBJ1-2,.,.,TRBV6-1,14,CASSEFGVGYGYTF,TGTGCCAGCAGTGAGTTTGGGGTGGGCTATGGCTACACCTTC
TRBJ2-6,.,.,TRBV18,15,CASSPSTIGANVLTF,TGTGCCAGCTCACCAAGTACAATTGGGGCCAACGTCCTGACTTTC
TRBJ1-1,.,.,TRBV6-2/TRBV6-3,12,CASSAGQFEAFF,TGTGCCAGCAGCGCTGGACAATTTGAAGCTTTCTTT
TRBJ1-1,.,.,TRBV6-5,14,CASIRGQGGTEAFF,TGTGCCAGCATCCGCGGGCAGGGCGGCACTGAAGCTTTCTTT
TRBJ1-6,.,.,TRBV6-5,15,CASSYYGRSNSPLHF,TGTGCCAGCAGTTACTATGGCCGGAGTAATTCACCCCTCCACTTT